This entry is about one T cell receptor (beta chain). The antigen remains unidentified. V shed 7 bases, J shed 6 bases, and the junction held 14 bases outside the gene matches. This CDR3 has 16 amino acids. CDR1 and CDR2 from the germline V gene are SGHTA and FQGNSA. The data belong to a study of T cell responses to AZD1222 COVID-19 vaccine. Findings of the study overall: The sample set comprised mostly white British donors with more females, and clonal diversity was possibly underestimated. Just six AZD1222 recipients were seropositive at baseline.

TCRdb's copy holds only in-frame clones and misses some; the assay was immunoSEQ multiplex PCR. The table shows tens of thousands of clones, with 88% occurring only once. This TCR came from an adult in good health. This chain connects TRBV7-2 to TRBJ2-7; 11 nucleotides line up with TRBD2. The material was peripheral blood, obtained on day 0 of AZD1222 vaccination. This CDR3 reads CASIIAGTSGSGEQYF. CDR3 DNA sequence: TGTGCCAGCATCATCGCAGGTACTAGCGGGAGTGGCGAGCAGTACTTC.